The 15 T cell receptor beta chains in this list originate from one sample, sequenced in a study of blood T cell repertoires in COVID-19. The method was immunoSEQ multiplex PCR; TCRdb's version includes in-frame clones alone and lacks a portion of them. This sample has roughly 420,000 clones, with roughly 90% found just once. The specimen sequenced was PBMCs or T cells enriched from blood (not recorded which). All receptors derive from a young woman with acute COVID-19.

The chain links TRBV5-1 to TRBJ1-4, with a possible D match to TRBD1 (6 bases). V gave up 0 bases and J gave up 4 bases, with 10 bases separating them. The germline V gene encodes CDR1 SGHRS and CDR2 YFSETQ. The CDR3 sequence is 15 residues long. CDR3 protein: CASSLAGGGNEKLFF. The CDR3, as DNA: TGCGCCAGCAGCTTGGCGGGAGGGGGTAATGAAAAACTGTTTTTT.

The gene calls are TRBV10-2 and TRBJ2-7; weak D call: TRBD2 (5 bases). The V end lost 5 bases, the J end lost 6 bases, and 8 bases lay between the germline ends. The germline V gene encodes CDR1 WSHSY and CDR2 SAAADI. CDR3 length: 11 residues. CDR3 nucleotide sequence: TGCGCCAGCAGTCACAGCGGCGAGCAGTACTTC. Its protein is CASSHSGEQYF.

The chain couples TRBV18 to TRBJ2-7; D possibly corresponds to TRBD1 (5 bases). The V end lost 6 bases, the J end lost 5 bases, and 23 bases lay between the germline ends. CDR1 and CDR2 (germline): KGHSH, LQKENI. This CDR3 has 16 amino acids. CDR3 DNA: TGTGCCAGCTCGCTTCCCCCTCCAGGGCCTACTAACGAGCAGTACTTC. Its protein is CASSLPPPGPTNEQYF.

This sequence joins TRBV14 and TRBJ2-7; the D is unclear. The CDR3 is 15 amino acids. Trimming shortened V by 4 bases and J by 0 bases, and 13 bases separated the two germline ends. Germline values: CDR1 SGHDN, CDR2 FVKESK. CDR3 region: CASSPHSRLSYEQYF. CDR3 bases: TGTGCCAGCAGCCCCCATTCCCGACTCTCCTACGAGCAGTACTTC.

This clone was detected ten times or more. The gene calls are TRBV6-4 and TRBJ2-1; 7 bases map to TRBD2. V shed 4 bases, J shed 1 base, and the junction held 4 bases outside the gene matches. Germline assignment: CDR1 MRHNA and CDR2 SNTAGT. This CDR3 has 15 amino acids. The CDR3 spells CASSASGESYNEQFF. CDR3 in DNA: TGTGCCAGCAGTGCTAGCGGAGAGTCCTACAATGAGCAGTTCTTC.

This clone was counted once. The V and J genes are TRBV7-9 and TRBJ1-4; 11 nucleotides match TRBD1. Germline V lookup: CDR1 SEHNR, CDR2 FQNEAQ (reference sequence). The V and J ends lost 4 bases and 2 bases, in that order; junction bases with no gene match: 3. This CDR3 region has 16 residues. The CDR3 DNA reads TGTGCCAGCAGCTCAGGACAGGGGGCTACTAATGAAAAACTGTTTTTT. Amino acids: CASSSGQGATNEKLFF.

This chain joins TRBV24-1 and TRBJ1-4, with D perhaps TRBD1 (5 bases). The germline V gene has CDR1 KGHDR and CDR2 SFDVKD. The CDR3 totals 17 residues. Trimming shortened V by 5 bases and J by 2 bases, and 17 bases separated the two germline ends. CDR3 DNA sequence: TGTGCCACCAGTGCGCAGGGAGGAAGTGGGACTAATGAAAAACTGTTTTTT. It is translated as CATSAQGGSGTNEKLFF.

This clone was picked up a small number of times. The CDR3 DNA sequence: TGTGCCAGCAGTTACAACACGGACAGCTATGGCTACACCTTC. This encodes CASSYNTDSYGYTF. The chain links TRBV6-2 or TRBV6-3 to TRBJ1-2; D might be TRBD1 (6 bases). Between the trimmed V and J ends, which lost 2 bases and 4 bases, there was a span of 11 bases. The length of the CDR3 is 14 residues. Germline V lookup: CDR1 MNHEY, CDR2 SVGEGT.

The table lists this clone with a count of one. The chain combines TRBV6-6 with TRBJ1-1; D remains unclear. V was cut by 2 bases and J by 0 bases, with 7 bases left in between. This CDR3 comprises 14 residues. Germline CDR1 and CDR2: MNHNY and SVGAGI (reference sequence). CDR3 DNA: TGTGCCAGCAGTTACGAAGGAGTGAACACTGAAGCTTTCTTT. Residues: CASSYEGVNTEAFF.

V is TRBV7-2 and J is TRBJ2-7, with 8 positions matching TRBD2. The V segment lost 2 bases and the J segment 7 bases; nucleotides outside the gene matches: 10. The CDR3 is 15 amino acids. Germline assignment: CDR1 SGHTA and CDR2 FQGNSA. In DNA form, the CDR3 reads TGTGCCAGCAGCTTACTTAGCGGGGAGGTAGGGGAGCAGTACTTC. Its translation is CASSLLSGEVGEQYF.

V is TRBV10-2 and J is TRBJ2-1; perhaps TRBD2 as D (5 bases). Germline V gene sequence: CDR1 WSHSY, CDR2 SAAADI. CDR3 length: 15 residues. The V end lost 2 bases, the J end lost 2 bases, and 10 bases lay between the germline ends. This chain's CDR3 is CASSEGAATYNEQFF. The CDR3 nucleotides read TGCGCCAGCAGTGAGGGAGCGGCCACCTACAATGAGCAGTTCTTC.

Here the CDR3 reads CASSDPGGQGYEQYF. The CDR3, as DNA: TGCGCCAGCAGTGACCCAGGGGGACAGGGGTACGAGCAGTACTTC. V usage is TRBV10-2 and J usage is TRBJ2-7, with TRBD1 identical over 10 bases. CDR3 length: 15 amino acids. Germline lookup yields CDR1 WSHSY and CDR2 SAAADI. The V and J ends lost 3 bases and 4 bases, in that order; junction bases with no gene match: 6.

This chain connects TRBV5-6 to TRBJ2-7; unclear D gene. The germline CDR1 and CDR2 sequences are SGHDT and YYEEEE. This CDR3 is 14 amino acids long. Deletions cut 4 bases from V and 3 bases from J, with 14 bases between. CDR3 residues: CASSPTPSGYEQYF. The CDR3 bases are TGTGCCAGCAGCCCCACCCCTTCCGGCTACGAGCAGTACTTC.

V is TRBV6-2 or TRBV6-3 and J is TRBJ2-7; 7 bases line up with TRBD1. The ends lost 2 bases at V and 3 bases at J; junction bases unmatched: 7. The CDR3 runs to 15 residues. CDR1 MNHEY and CDR2 SVGEGT come from the germline V gene. The CDR3 here is CASSYPPGQFYEQYF. In DNA, the CDR3 is TGTGCCAGCAGTTACCCCCCGGGACAGTTCTACGAGCAGTACTTC.

The genes are TRBV6-5 and TRBJ2-7, with 8 bases lining up with TRBD1. The CDR3 has 14 residues. V was pared by 7 bases and J by 2 bases, with 7 bases of the junction left unmatched. Germline lookup yields CDR1 MNHEY and CDR2 SVGAGI. The CDR3 is CASTEQGEAYEQYF. The CDR3, as DNA: TGTGCCAGCACCGAACAGGGGGAGGCCTACGAGCAGTACTTC.